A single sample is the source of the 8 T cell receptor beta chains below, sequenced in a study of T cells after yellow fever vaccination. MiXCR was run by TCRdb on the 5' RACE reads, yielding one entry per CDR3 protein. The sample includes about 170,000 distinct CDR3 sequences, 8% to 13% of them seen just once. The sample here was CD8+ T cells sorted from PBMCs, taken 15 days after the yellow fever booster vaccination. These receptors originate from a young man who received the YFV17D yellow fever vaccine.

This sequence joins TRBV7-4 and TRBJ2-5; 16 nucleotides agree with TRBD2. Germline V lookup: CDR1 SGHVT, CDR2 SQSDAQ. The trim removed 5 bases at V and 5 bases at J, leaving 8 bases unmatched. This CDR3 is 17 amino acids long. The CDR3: CASSPGTSGGAKETQYF. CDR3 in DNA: TGTGCCAGCAGCCCCGGGACTAGCGGGGGGGCGAAGGAGACCCAGTACTTC.

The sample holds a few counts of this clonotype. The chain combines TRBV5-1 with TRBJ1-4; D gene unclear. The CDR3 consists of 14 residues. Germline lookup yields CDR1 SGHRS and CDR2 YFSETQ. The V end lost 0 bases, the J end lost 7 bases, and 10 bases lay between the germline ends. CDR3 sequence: CASSLGVYVEKLFF. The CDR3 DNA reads TGCGCCAGCAGCTTGGGGGTGTACGTTGAAAAACTGTTTTTT.

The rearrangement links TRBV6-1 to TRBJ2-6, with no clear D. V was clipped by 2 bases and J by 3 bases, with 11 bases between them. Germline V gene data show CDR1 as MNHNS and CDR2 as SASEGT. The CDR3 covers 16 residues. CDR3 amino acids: CASSEPLGSGANVLTF. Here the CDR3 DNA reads TGTGCCAGCAGTGAACCGTTGGGTAGTGGGGCCAACGTCCTGACTTTC.

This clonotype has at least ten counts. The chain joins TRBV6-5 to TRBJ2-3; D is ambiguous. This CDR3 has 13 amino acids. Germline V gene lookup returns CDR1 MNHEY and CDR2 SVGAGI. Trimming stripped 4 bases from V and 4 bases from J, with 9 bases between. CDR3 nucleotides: TGTGCCAGCAGTTCCTTTCATTCAGATACGCAGTATTTT. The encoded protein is CASSSFHSDTQYF.

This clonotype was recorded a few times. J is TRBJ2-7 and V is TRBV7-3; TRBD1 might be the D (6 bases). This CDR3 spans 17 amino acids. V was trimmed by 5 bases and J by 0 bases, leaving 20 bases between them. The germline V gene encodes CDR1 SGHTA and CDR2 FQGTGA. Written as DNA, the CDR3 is TGTGCCAGCAGCACAGGGTTACGCCCAAAGAGCTCCTACGAGCAGTACGTC. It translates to CASSTGLRPKSSYEQYV.

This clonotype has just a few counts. CDR3 coding DNA: TGTGCCAGCAGCCCGCGGACAGGCTCCTACGAGCAGTACGTC. Translated: CASSPRTGSYEQYV. This chain links TRBV7-2 with TRBJ2-7; 7 positions agree with TRBD1. Germline CDR1 and CDR2: SGHTA and FQGNSA. Unmatched junction bases numbered 4, after V lost 5 bases and J lost 0 bases. This CDR3 has 14 amino acids.

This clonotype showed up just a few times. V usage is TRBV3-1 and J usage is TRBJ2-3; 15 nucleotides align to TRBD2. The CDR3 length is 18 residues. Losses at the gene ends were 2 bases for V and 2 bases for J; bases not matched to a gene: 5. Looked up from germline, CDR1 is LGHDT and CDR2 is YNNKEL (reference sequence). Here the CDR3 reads CASSQQGLAGGYTDTQYF. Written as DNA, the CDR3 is TGTGCCAGCAGCCAACAGGGACTAGCGGGGGGATACACAGATACGCAGTATTTT.

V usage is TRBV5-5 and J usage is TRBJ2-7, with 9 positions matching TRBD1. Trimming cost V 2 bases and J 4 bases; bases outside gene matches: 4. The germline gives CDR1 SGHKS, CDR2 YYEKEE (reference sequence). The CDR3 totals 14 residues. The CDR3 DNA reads TGTGCCAGCAGCTTCGGGACAGGGAAGTACGAGCAGTACTTC. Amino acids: CASSFGTGKYEQYF.